This paragraph reports one T cell receptor beta chain. Antigen specificity is unknown. TCRdb re-analysed the RT-PCR reads in MiXCR, keeping a single row per CDR3 protein. This table has 550,000 to 600,000 distinct CDR3 sequences, over 9.5% appearing once. This sample is part of a study of response to subunit inactivated influenza vaccine. Regarding the study as a whole: New T cells are recruited in small numbers by each seasonal influenza vaccination, according to the authors' suggestion.

The V gene lost 2 bases and the J gene lost 4 bases, with 18 bases spanning the gap. This CDR3 has 16 residues. Germline CDR1 SGHRS, CDR2 YFSETQ. The TCR sequence derives from a man aged 45-65 years who received an inactivated influenza vaccine. The sample here was PBMCs from blood, taken on the day of vaccination. This rearrangement joins TRBV5-1 to TRBJ1-2; no definite D call. The CDR3 region has the DNA TGCGCCAGCAGCTTACGGAGAAGGGAAGCGATCTATGGCTACACCTTC. Amino acid sequence: CASSLRRREAIYGYTF.